Listed below are T cell receptor beta chains from one sample, sequenced in a study of blood T cell repertoires in COVID-19. Here immunoSEQ multiplex PCR was the method, and the copy in TCRdb shows in-frame clones only, minus some. Of approximately 54,000 clones in the sample, 85% to 95% were seen once. The sample taken for sequencing was peripheral blood. The receptors were sampled from a man aged 45-65 years with acute or convalescent COVID-19. The CDR3 runs from the conserved cysteine through the conserved F or W. D genes are given only for firm matches. Expanded clones get a size class; other rows say once, few or many, or leave the size out.

clone size	V gene	D gene	J gene	CDR3 protein	CDR3 DNA
.	TRBV30	.	TRBJ1-5	CAWEGHSGNQPQHF	TGTGCCTGGGAGGGACATAGTGGGAATCAGCCCCAGCATTTT
.	TRBV6-4	TRBD1	TRBJ1-2	CASSDRDRGYGYTF	TGTGCCAGCAGTGACCGGGACAGGGGCTATGGCTACACCTTC
.	TRBV7-6	TRBD1	TRBJ1-3	CASSSTSGQGRNTIYF	TGTGCCAGCAGCTCCACCTCAGGACAGGGGCGTAACACCATATATTTT
.	TRBV19	TRBD1	TRBJ1-3	CASGQWASGNTIYF	TGTGCCTCGGGACAGTGGGCCTCTGGAAACACCATATATTTT
few	TRBV6-6	TRBD2	TRBJ2-1	CASSRLAGGISYNEQFF	TGTGCCAGCAGCCGACTAGCGGGAGGGATCTCCTACAATGAGCAGTTCTTC
.	TRBV19	TRBD1	TRBJ2-3	CASRSGQGTLAVTDTQYF	TGTGCCAGTAGAAGTGGACAGGGGACCTTAGCGGTCACAGATACGCAGTATTTT
.	TRBV7-2	TRBD1	TRBJ2-2	CASSLAQGANTGELFF	TGTGCCAGCAGCTTAGCCCAGGGGGCGAACACCGGGGAGCTGTTTTTT
.	TRBV11-3	TRBD1	TRBJ1-1	CASSLTGGDEAFF	TGTGCCAGCAGTTTAACAGGGGGAGATGAAGCTTTCTTT
.	TRBV20-1	TRBD1	TRBJ1-3	CSASPMTGTGNTIYF	TGCAGTGCTAGTCCTATGACAGGGACTGGAAACACCATATATTTT
.	TRBV19	TRBD2	TRBJ2-2	CASSPGLAGTGELFF	TGTGCCAGTAGTCCCGGACTAGCGGGTACCGGGGAGCTGTTTTTT
.	TRBV12-3/TRBV12-4	.	TRBJ2-7	CASRSRLAYEQYF	TGTGCCAGCAGGTCCCGGTTGGCCTACGAGCAGTACTTC
.	TRBV2	TRBD1	TRBJ1-2	CASRYTGTGVGYTF	TGTGCCAGCAGATACACCGGGACAGGTGTTGGCTACACCTTC
.	TRBV11-2	.	TRBJ1-1	CASSLVVVGDWGTEAFF	TGTGCCAGCAGCTTAGTAGTTGTCGGGGACTGGGGCACTGAAGCTTTCTTT
once	TRBV9	.	TRBJ1-2	CASSVGGDAYYGYTF	TGTGCCAGCAGCGTAGGGGGAGATGCCTACTATGGCTACACCTTC
.	TRBV11-2	TRBD2	TRBJ2-1	CASSLSSGRYNEQFF	TGTGCCAGCAGCCTGTCTAGCGGGAGATACAATGAGCAGTTCTTC
.	TRBV5-5	.	TRBJ2-1	CASSPLGGSSYNEQFF	TGTGCCAGCAGCCCCTTAGGGGGTAGCTCCTACAATGAGCAGTTCTTC
few	TRBV6-5	TRBD2	TRBJ2-1	CASSRSSGRGNEQFF	TGTGCCAGCAGTAGATCTAGCGGGAGGGGGAATGAGCAGTTCTTC
.	TRBV7-9	.	TRBJ1-5	CASSYEVQPQHF	TGTGCCAGCAGTTACGAGGTCCAGCCCCAGCATTTT
.	TRBV9	TRBD1	TRBJ2-7	CASSVETGASSYEQYF	TGTGCCAGCAGCGTCGAGACAGGGGCGAGCTCCTACGAGCAGTACTTC
.	TRBV11-2	.	TRBJ2-2	CASSSIGDTGELFF	TGTGCCAGCAGCTCTATTGGTGACACCGGGGAGCTGTTTTTT
.	TRBV5-1	.	TRBJ1-4	CASSLDSPSTNEKLFF	TGCGCCAGCAGCTTGGACAGTCCTTCAACTAATGAAAAACTGTTTTTT
.	TRBV7-6	.	TRBJ2-2	CASSLARGPLTGELFF	TGTGCCAGCAGCTTAGCGAGAGGGCCTCTCACCGGGGAGCTGTTTTTT
.	TRBV6-2/TRBV6-3	.	TRBJ2-1	CASSYKKELAQFF	TGTGCCAGCAGTTACAAGAAGGAGCTAGCTCAGTTCTTC
.	TRBV9	.	TRBJ1-2	CASRRQAGIYGYTF	TGTGCCAGCAGAAGACAGGCCGGCATCTATGGCTACACCTTC
.	TRBV19	.	TRBJ1-2	CASSIPGDGYTF	TGTGCCAGTAGTATCCCAGGGGATGGCTACACCTTC
once	TRBV2	TRBD1	TRBJ2-2	CASGRQGSTGELFF	TGTGCCAGCGGAAGACAGGGGAGCACCGGGGAGCTGTTTTTT
.	TRBV19	TRBD2	TRBJ2-2	CASSISLAGGIGELFF	TGTGCCAGTAGTATATCCCTAGCGGGAGGGATCGGGGAGCTGTTTTTT
few	TRBV7-6	.	TRBJ2-2	CASSLRGGNWGELFF	TGTGCCAGCAGCTTACGGGGTGGAAATTGGGGGGAGCTGTTTTTT
.	TRBV5-1	.	TRBJ2-5	CASSLTTAQETQYF	TGCGCCAGCAGCTTGACTACCGCGCAAGAGACCCAGTACTTC
.	TRBV29-1	.	TRBJ2-6	CSGASGTSESGANVLTF	TGCAGCGGCGCATCAGGGACTTCCGAGTCTGGGGCCAACGTCCTGACTTTC
.	TRBV19	TRBD1	TRBJ1-3	CASRSTGTGGNTIYF	TGTGCCAGTAGAAGCACCGGGACAGGGGGAAACACCATATATTTT
.	TRBV27	.	TRBJ2-1	CASSLFPVSYNEQFF	TGTGCCAGCAGTTTATTCCCTGTGTCCTACAATGAGCAGTTCTTC
.	TRBV30	TRBD2	TRBJ2-7	CAWSVRTSVTTEQYF	TGTGCCTGGAGTGTTAGGACTAGCGTGACCACCGAGCAGTACTTC
.	TRBV4-1	TRBD2	TRBJ2-1	CASSRGIAGGSSYNEQFF	TGCGCCAGCAGCCGTGGAATAGCGGGGGGGAGCTCCTACAATGAGCAGTTCTTC
.	TRBV12-3/TRBV12-4	.	TRBJ2-7	CASSLDSSYEQYF	TGTGCCAGCAGTTTGGACAGCTCCTACGAGCAGTACTTC
once	TRBV7-2	TRBD2	TRBJ2-5	CASSLNPASGRETQYF	TGTGCCAGCAGCTTAAACCCTGCTAGCGGGAGAGAGACCCAGTACTTC
.	TRBV9	.	TRBJ1-2	CASSGLNYGYTF	TGTGCCAGCAGCGGGCTTAACTATGGCTACACCTTC
.	TRBV27	.	TRBJ2-7	CASSSRTDTYEQYF	TGTGCCAGCAGTTCCAGGACGGACACCTACGAGCAGTACTTC
.	TRBV11-3	.	TRBJ2-7	CASSSTVTYEQYF	TGTGCCAGCAGCTCCACGGTAACCTACGAGCAGTACTTC
.	TRBV18	TRBD1	TRBJ2-7	CASSPGTGEEQYF	TGTGCCAGCTCACCAGGGACAGGGGAAGAGCAGTACTTC
.	TRBV28	.	TRBJ2-3	CASRTTSTDTQYF	TGTGCCAGCAGAACTACGAGCACAGATACGCAGTATTTT
few	TRBV9	TRBD2	TRBJ2-7	CASSSRTSGSGQYF	TGTGCCAGCAGCTCTCGGACTAGCGGGAGCGGGCAGTACTTC
.	TRBV6-2/TRBV6-3	.	TRBJ1-5	CASSYSRGTNSNQPQHF	TGTGCCAGCAGTTACTCAAGGGGGACAAATAGCAATCAGCCCCAGCATTTT
.	TRBV7-9	.	TRBJ2-1	CASSLMAGVQFF	TGTGCCAGCAGCTTAATGGCAGGGGTTCAGTTCTTC
.	TRBV19	.	TRBJ2-7	CASSVQAESYEQYF	TGTGCCAGTAGTGTACAAGCGGAATCGTACGAGCAGTACTTC
.	TRBV6-5	.	TRBJ2-5	CASSLRAGAETQYF	TGTGCCAGCAGTCTTCGGGCAGGGGCAGAGACCCAGTACTTC
.	TRBV14	TRBD1	TRBJ2-7	CASSQGLGQGNIGQYF	TGTGCCAGCAGCCAAGGGTTGGGACAGGGAAACATCGGGCAGTACTTC
few	TRBV6-5	.	TRBJ2-7	CASSFTGEVYEQYF	TGTGCCAGCAGTTTCACGGGAGAAGTCTACGAGCAGTACTTC
.	TRBV24-1	.	TRBJ2-3	CATGGAGTDTQYF	TGTGCCACCGGGGGGGCAGGCACAGATACGCAGTATTTT
.	TRBV6-2/TRBV6-3	.	TRBJ1-1	CASSYLGSAEAFF	TGTGCCAGCAGTTACCTAGGTAGCGCTGAAGCTTTCTTT
.	TRBV11-2	TRBD2	TRBJ2-5	CASSLSGRAEETQYF	TGTGCCAGCAGCCTTAGCGGGAGGGCCGAAGAGACCCAGTACTTC
.	TRBV19	TRBD1	TRBJ2-1	CASSIDHGQGRFNEQFF	TGTGCCAGTAGTATAGATCATGGACAGGGACGGTTCAATGAGCAGTTCTTC
once	TRBV4-3	TRBD1	TRBJ2-5	CASSQPGQGVQETQYF	TGCGCCAGCAGCCAACCGGGACAGGGGGTACAAGAGACCCAGTACTTC
.	TRBV5-1	.	TRBJ2-1	CASSFQGGGFNEQFF	TGCGCCAGCAGCTTCCAAGGGGGTGGATTCAATGAGCAGTTCTTC
.	TRBV19	.	TRBJ1-6	CASSIIRDTNSPLHF	TGTGCCAGTAGTATTATAAGGGACACTAATTCACCCCTCCACTTT
.	TRBV7-8	.	TRBJ1-3	CASSLAWRELYF	TGTGCCAGCAGCTTAGCTTGGAGGGAACTCTATTTT
.	TRBV11-2	.	TRBJ2-3	CASSPEGRPSDTQYF	TGTGCCAGCAGCCCGGAGGGAAGGCCGTCAGATACGCAGTATTTT
.	TRBV18	.	TRBJ1-1	CASSYRENTEAFF	TGTGCCAGCTCCTACCGGGAGAACACTGAAGCTTTCTTT
few	TRBV6-2/TRBV6-3	TRBD1	TRBJ2-1	CASSLTGASYNEQFF	TGTGCCAGCAGTTTAACAGGGGCATCCTACAATGAGCAGTTCTTC